What follows are 30 T cell receptor beta chains derived from one specimen sequenced in a study of T-cell reconstitution after alpha-beta-depleted transplantation in children. A library of TCRbeta sequences, prepared with unique molecular identifiers, was generated. One entry per CDR3 protein results from TCRdb running MiXCR on the PCR reads. This sample has 80,000 to 100,000 distinct CDR3 sequences, with 23% found just once. The sample was PBMCs, taken before TCRalphabeta/CD19-depleted stem cell transplant. The source of these receptors is a boy aged 2 to 9 with acute lymphoblastic leukemia, due to receive a stem cell transplant.

This CDR3 reads CASSLVQAAGELFF. CDR3 DNA: TGCGCCAGCAGCTTGGTGCAGGCAGCCGGGGAGCTGTTTTTT. The chain recombines TRBV5-1 with TRBJ2-2; D is uncertain. V shed 0 bases and J shed 6 bases, with 9 bases lying between them. Germline CDR1 reads SGHRS; CDR2 reads YFSETQ. The CDR3 runs to 14 residues.

This rearrangement joins TRBV18 to TRBJ2-7, with TRBD1 matching 8 bases. CDR1 KGHSH and CDR2 LQKENI come from the germline V gene. With V trimmed by 4 bases and J by 3 bases, 17 bases remained unmatched. The length of the CDR3 is 18 residues. CDR3 sequence: CASSLGSGRQGQDYEQYF. The DNA for the CDR3 is TGTGCCAGCTCACTGGGTTCTGGGAGACAGGGACAGGACTACGAGCAGTACTTC.

The chain employs TRBV6-5 and TRBJ2-3; 8 bases are a match to TRBD2. This CDR3 contains 18 residues. Germline-derived CDR1 and CDR2 are MNHEY and SVGAGI. V trimming: 4 bases; J trimming: 3 bases; junction bases outside the gene matches: 15. The CDR3 is CASSSTSGGALGTDTQYF. The CDR3 nucleotides read TGTGCCAGCAGTTCAACTAGCGGAGGGGCCTTGGGAACAGATACGCAGTATTTT.

The chain recombines TRBV20-1 with TRBJ2-1, with 8 bases matching TRBD2. The J segment lost 2 bases and the V segment lost 4 bases, leaving 4 bases of the junction unmatched. From germline, CDR1 is DFQATT and CDR2 SNEGSKA (reference sequence). There are 14 residues in the CDR3. CDR3 sequence reads: CSATVAGTYNEQFF. The CDR3 nucleotides read TGCAGTGCTACGGTAGCGGGGACCTACAATGAGCAGTTCTTC.

This chain connects TRBV29-1 to TRBJ1-2; the D gene is possibly TRBD1 (5 bases). The V end was cut by 6 bases, the J end by 3 bases, with 11 bases between. This CDR3 is built from 12 residues. Germline assignment: CDR1 SQVTM and CDR2 ANQGSEA. This chain's CDR3 is CSVLTGDYGYTF. In nucleotides, the CDR3 is TGCAGCGTCTTGACGGGGGACTATGGCTACACCTTC.

This clonotype has just a few counts. The gene calls are TRBV7-8 and TRBJ2-1; the D is unclear. The CDR3 is made up of 11 amino acids. The V end was cut by 5 bases, the J end by 5 bases, with 4 bases between. CDR1 is SGHVS, CDR2 FQNEAQ, per germline. The CDR3 nucleotides read TGTGCCAGCAGCACGAACAATGAGCAGTTCTTC. It translates to CASSTNNEQFF.

The V and J genes are TRBV7-2 and TRBJ2-1; 10 nucleotides agree with TRBD2. Germline V CDR1 and CDR2: SGHTA, FQGNSA. The CDR3 is made up of 14 amino acids. V lost 5 bases, J lost 8 bases, and 6 bases stayed unmatched. The CDR3 coding sequence is TGTGCCAGCAGCAAAGCGGGAGGGCATGATGAGCAGTTCTTC. Its translation: CASSKAGGHDEQFF. The full variable domain, rest sourced from reference TRBV7-2 and TRBJ2-1, is GAGVSQSPSNKVTEKGKDVELRCDPISGHTALYWYRQSLGQGLEFLIYFQGNSAPDKSGLPSDRFSAERTGGSVSTLTIQRTQQEDSAVYLCASSKAGGHDEQFFGPGTRLTVL.

V usage is TRBV7-2 and J usage is TRBJ2-1; D call uncertain. There are 15 residues in the CDR3. V lost 8 bases to trimming and J lost 3 bases, with 17 bases between them. Per germline, CDR1 SGHTA and CDR2 FQGNSA. The chain's CDR3 is CASGRREAIYNEQFF. DNA for the CDR3: TGTGCCAGCGGCCGTCGAGAGGCCATCTACAATGAGCAGTTCTTC.

This clonotype was observed a few times. The chain carries TRBV3-1 and TRBJ2-1; no firm D call. CDR3 length: 16 amino acids. The V gene lost 0 bases and the J gene lost 2 bases, with 11 bases spanning the gap. CDR1 is LGHDT, CDR2 YNNKEL, per germline (reference sequence). CDR3 region: CASSQDSLTAYNEQFF. CDR3 DNA: TGTGCCAGCAGCCAAGATTCGCTTACCGCCTACAATGAGCAGTTCTTC.

The chain recombines TRBV7-9 with TRBJ1-2, with unresolved D. V gave up 4 bases and J gave up 4 bases, with 13 bases separating them. In germline, CDR1 is SEHNR, CDR2 FQNEAQ (reference sequence). The CDR3 consists of 14 residues. CDR3 loop: CASSSPGRPYGYTF. The CDR3 nucleotides read TGTGCCAGCAGCTCGCCTGGACGGCCCTATGGCTACACCTTC.

This clonotype was counted a few times. This chain joins TRBV4-3 and TRBJ2-3, with D uncertain. This CDR3 has 15 amino acids. CDR1 is LGHNA and CDR2 is YSLEER in the germline V gene. The V end was cut by 2 bases, the J end by 0 bases, with 9 bases between. DNA of the CDR3: TGCGCCAGCAGCCAAAGTCCCTCTAGCACAGATACGCAGTATTTT. Protein product: CASSQSPSSTDTQYF.

This chain joins TRBV27 and TRBJ1-2, with D perhaps TRBD1 (5 bases). The CDR3 extends over 15 amino acids. The V gene lost 5 bases and the J gene lost 4 bases, with 17 bases spanning the gap. CDR1 and CDR2 (germline): MNHEY, SMNVEV (reference sequence). As DNA, the CDR3 is TGTGCCAGCAGTCTCTATCACCGGGACCCCTATGGCTACACCTTC. Residues: CASSLYHRDPYGYTF.

The J gene is TRBJ2-7, the V gene TRBV9; D remains unclear. The CDR3 sequence is 13 residues long. CDR1 and CDR2 from the germline V gene are SGDLS and YYNGEE. Trimming stripped 0 bases from V and 0 bases from J, with 4 bases between. Here the CDR3 DNA reads TGTGCCAGCAGCGTAGGGGTCTCCTACGAGCAGTACTTC. Amino acids: CASSVGVSYEQYF. The full variable domain, completed using reference TRBV9 and TRBJ2-7, is DSGVTQTPKHLITATGQRVTLRCSPRSGDLSVYWYQQSLDQGLQFLIQYYNGEERAKGNILERFSAQQFPDLHSELNLSSLELGDSALYFCASSVGVSYEQYFGPGTRLTVT.

CDR3 DNA: TGTGCCAGCGGTACGGGACTAGCGGAGGGGACGCATGAGCAGTTCTTC. Translated: CASGTGLAEGTHEQFF. The rearrangement uses TRBV12-3 or TRBV12-4 and TRBJ2-1, with TRBD2 matching 11 bases. This CDR3 has 16 residues. V shed 8 bases and J 8 bases; nucleotides not matched to a gene: 14.

The chain recombines TRBV9 with TRBJ2-7, with 9 bases identical to TRBD1. The germline V gene encodes CDR1 SGDLS and CDR2 YYNGEE. J was trimmed by 7 bases and V by 3 bases; bases with no gene match: 11. This CDR3 region has 15 residues. CDR3 sequence reads: CASSATNRGRGEQYF. CDR3 bases: TGTGCCAGCAGCGCCACAAACAGGGGGCGAGGGGAGCAGTACTTC.

The chain has TRBV5-1 and TRBJ2-5; TRBD2 matches at 13 bases. The CDR3 is made up of 16 amino acids. With V trimmed by 0 bases and J by 5 bases, 4 bases remained unmatched. CDR1 and CDR2 from the germline V gene are SGHRS and YFSETQ. This CDR3 is CASSLGTSGRVETQYF. The CDR3 coding sequence is TGCGCCAGCAGCTTGGGGACTAGCGGGAGAGTGGAGACCCAGTACTTC.

In this sample, this clonotype turned up a few times. The chain recombines TRBV2 with TRBJ1-3; D is unclear. This CDR3 contains 14 residues. The germline V and J ends were trimmed by 7 bases and 1 base, with 11 bases remaining between them. The germline V gene has CDR1 SNHLY and CDR2 FYNNEI. The CDR3 sequence: CASTTQQSGNTIYF. CDR3 in DNA: TGTGCCAGCACAACTCAGCAGTCTGGAAACACCATATATTTT.

The CDR3 sequence: CASSQRFGTSDYNEQFF. The CDR3 bases are TGTGCCAGCAGCCAACGTTTCGGGACTAGCGATTACAATGAGCAGTTCTTC. This chain connects TRBV3-1 to TRBJ2-1; 10 bases align to TRBD2. Per the germline V gene, CDR1 is LGHDT and CDR2 is YNNKEL (reference sequence). V trimming: 2 bases; J trimming: 4 bases; junction bases outside the gene matches: 8. The CDR3 covers 17 residues.

This clonotype appeared a few times. The J gene is TRBJ1-1, the V gene TRBV25-1; no reliable D call. V was shortened by 1 base and J by 2 bases, with 11 bases between the two germline ends. CDR3 size: 15 residues. Per germline, CDR1 MGHDK and CDR2 SYGVNS. This CDR3 is CASSESLGVNTEAFF. In nucleotides, the CDR3 is TGTGCCAGCAGTGAATCGCTAGGAGTTAACACTGAAGCTTTCTTT.

This rearrangement joins TRBV2 to TRBJ2-3; D might be TRBD1 (5 bases). The germline CDR1 and CDR2 sequences are SNHLY and FYNNEI. The V gene lost 7 bases and the J gene lost 5 bases, with 13 bases spanning the gap. The CDR3 contains 13 residues. In nucleotides, the CDR3 is TGTGCCAGCAACCCAACGCAGGGAGATACGCAGTATTTT. Translating gives CASNPTQGDTQYF.

This clonotype appeared a few times. The V gene is TRBV9, the J gene TRBJ2-2; maybe TRBD1 (7 bases). From germline, CDR1 is SGDLS and CDR2 YYNGEE. Trimming cost V 6 bases and J 6 bases, with 12 bases left between them. The CDR3 spans 13 residues. The DNA of the CDR3 is TGTGCCAGCACCACAGGGGAGGCCGGGGAGCTGTTTTTT. As protein: CASTTGEAGELFF.

The chain combines TRBV28 with TRBJ2-3; TRBD1 or TRBD2 may be the D gene (6 bases each). V lost 3 bases and J lost 4, with 14 bases in between. Germline V gene sequence: CDR1 MDHEN, CDR2 SYDVKM. This CDR3 contains 15 residues. CDR3: CASSLVGGDADTQYF. In DNA, the CDR3 is TGTGCCAGCAGTTTGGTCGGGGGCGATGCAGATACGCAGTATTTT.

This clonotype was detected ten times or more. The V gene is TRBV7-2, the J gene TRBJ2-1; TRBD1 matches at 9 bases. Germline V gene sequence: CDR1 SGHTA, CDR2 FQGNSA. This CDR3 contains 17 residues. With V trimmed by 1 base and J by 8 bases, 12 bases remained unmatched. CDR3: CASSLGGFRDRVHEQFF. In DNA, the CDR3 is TGTGCCAGCAGCTTAGGTGGCTTCCGGGACAGGGTCCATGAGCAGTTCTTC.

J is TRBJ1-2 and V is TRBV7-9; perhaps TRBD1 as D (6 bases). The CDR3 has 14 amino acids. Germline V CDR1 and CDR2: SEHNR, FQNEAQ (reference sequence). Trimming pared 1 base from V and 8 bases from J, leaving 14 bases between. CDR3 nucleotide sequence: TGTGCCAGCAGCTTAGAAGGGGGGGGCAAAGGCTACACCTTC. Residues: CASSLEGGGKGYTF.

This clonotype was found once. The chain employs TRBV5-5 and TRBJ1-5; possible D gene TRBD1, 6 bases. The germline CDR1 and CDR2 sequences are SGHKS and YYEKEE (reference sequence). V was clipped by 0 bases and J by 5 bases, with 9 bases between them. The CDR3 is 14 amino acids. The CDR3 loop is CASSLEGVYQPQHF. CDR3 nucleotides: TGTGCCAGCAGCTTGGAGGGGGTTTATCAGCCCCAGCATTTT.

This clonotype was seen many times. This chain connects TRBV5-1 to TRBJ2-1, with 7 bases matching TRBD2. The CDR3 contains 15 residues. V lost 1 base to trimming and J lost 2 bases; unmatched junction nucleotides: 3. Germline-derived CDR1 and CDR2 are SGHRS and YFSETQ. CDR3 coding DNA: TGCGCCAGCAGCTTGACTAGCGAGACCTACAATGAGCAGTTCTTC. Translating it yields CASSLTSETYNEQFF.

A remark on this clonotype: A read error may account for a junction end that differs from germline. The chain couples TRBV6-5 to TRBJ2-1; 8 bases fit TRBD2. Germline loops: CDR1 MNHEY, CDR2 SVGAGI. The CDR3 is 15 amino acids. CDR3 bases: TGTACCAGCAGTTACAGCGGGAGCTCCTACAATGAGCAGTTCTTC. Translation: CTSSYSGSSYNEQFF.

This clonotype was found a few times. The rearrangement links TRBV7-2 to TRBJ2-3; D remains ambiguous. The CDR3 is 15 amino acids. With 4 bases removed from V and 5 bases from J, the gap between germline ends came to 16 bases. CDR1 is SGHTA, CDR2 FQGNSA, per germline. The CDR3 DNA follows: TGTGCCAGCAGCTCCCGGTTAGGATCCCGAGATACGCAGTATTTT. Translation gives CASSSRLGSRDTQYF.

This chain links TRBV12-3 or TRBV12-4 with TRBJ2-7; 11 bases agree with TRBD2. The V segment lost 7 bases and the J segment 4 bases; nucleotides outside the gene matches: 9. The CDR3 has 15 residues. In DNA form, the CDR3 reads TGTGCCAGCACCCTCATAGCGGGAGGGCCATACGAGCAGTACTTC. As protein: CASTLIAGGPYEQYF.

The V and J genes are TRBV5-1 and TRBJ2-3; the match to TRBD2 covers 8 bases. With 4 bases clipped from V and 6 bases from J, the junction kept 13 bases outside the gene matches. The CDR3 covers 16 residues. Germline CDR1 SGHRS, CDR2 YFSETQ. The CDR3 loop is CASSTGTSGGIDTQYF. Here the CDR3 DNA reads TGCGCCAGCAGCACTGGCACTAGCGGAGGGATCGATACGCAGTATTTT. Drawing the rest from reference TRBV5-1 and TRBJ2-3, the complete variable domain is KAGVTQTPRYLIKTRGQQVTLSCSPISGHRSVSWYQQTPGQGLQFLFEYFSETQRNKGNFPGRFSGRQFSNSRSEMNVSTLELGDSALYLCASSTGTSGGIDTQYFGPGTRLTVL.